Listed below are T cell receptor beta chains from one sample, sequenced in a study of neoadjuvant anti-PD-1 for oral cavity cancer. Profiled with immunoSEQ multiplex PCR; TCRdb holds only in-frame clones, not every one. This table has some 6,600 clones, nearly 45% appearing once. Sequences were derived from tumor tissue, sampled before nivolumab (anti-PD-1) treatment. The receptors here all came from a person aged 40-85 years with oral cavity squamous cell carcinoma. CDR3s include the opening cysteine and the closing phenylalanine or tryptophan. Fields, in order: clone size, V gene, J gene, D gene, CDR3 protein, CDR3 DNA. D genes are given only for firm matches. Where a row states a size, it is once, few, many or the class of an expanded clone; other rows omit it.

size: .; V: TRBV27; J: TRBJ1-2; D: .; CDR3: CASSSYSQPGDYGYTF; DNA: TGTGCCAGCAGTTCATATAGCCAACCGGGGGACTATGGCTACACCTTC
size: few; V: TRBV7-9; J: TRBJ2-7; D: .; CDR3: CASSFGPYEQYF; DNA: TGTGCCAGCAGCTTCGGACCCTACGAGCAGTACTTC
size: .; V: TRBV27; J: TRBJ1-1; D: TRBD1; CDR3: CASSSDRRAGGRTEAFF; DNA: TGTGCCAGCAGTTCTGACCGTCGGGCAGGGGGACGGACTGAAGCTTTCTTT
size: few; V: TRBV7-9; J: TRBJ2-5; D: .; CDR3: CASSPRTGEETQYF; DNA: TGTGCCAGCAGCCCCCGAACGGGGGAAGAGACCCAGTACTTC
size: few; V: TRBV5-1; J: TRBJ1-2; D: .; CDR3: CASSGNRYYGYTF; DNA: TGCGCCAGCAGCGGGAACAGATACTATGGCTACACCTTC
size: .; V: TRBV27; J: TRBJ2-1; D: .; CDR3: CASRDGYNEQFF; DNA: TGTGCCAGCAGGGATGGGTACAATGAGCAGTTCTTC
size: .; V: TRBV5-5; J: TRBJ2-7; D: .; CDR3: CASSLDKRYEQYF; DNA: TGTGCCAGCAGCTTGGACAAGCGCTACGAGCAGTACTTC
size: few; V: TRBV7-9; J: TRBJ1-1; D: TRBD1; CDR3: CASSTQGVGEAFF; DNA: TGTGCCAGCAGCACTCAGGGGGTAGGGGAAGCTTTCTTT
size: .; V: TRBV7-2; J: TRBJ2-5; D: TRBD2; CDR3: CASSSRASGGARETQYF; DNA: TGTGCCAGCAGCTCGCGGGCTAGCGGGGGGGCGAGAGAGACCCAGTACTTC
size: .; V: TRBV6-1; J: TRBJ1-1; D: .; CDR3: CASSRREVDEAFF; DNA: TGTGCCAGCAGTCGTAGGGAGGTGGATGAAGCTTTCTTT
size: .; V: TRBV7-2; J: TRBJ1-5; D: TRBD1; CDR3: CASSSRGERQPQHF; DNA: TGTGCCAGCAGCTCCAGGGGGGAGCGTCAGCCCCAGCATTTT
size: .; V: TRBV6-1; J: TRBJ1-6; D: .; CDR3: CASRRGNDSPLHF; DNA: TGTGCCAGCAGACGGGGGAATGATTCACCCCTCCACTTT
size: .; V: TRBV5-4; J: TRBJ2-6; D: .; CDR3: CASSQDQNSGANVLTF; DNA: TGTGCCAGCAGCCAAGATCAAAACTCTGGGGCCAACGTCCTGACTTTC
size: .; V: TRBV6-6; J: TRBJ2-7; D: .; CDR3: CASRPTGGFYEQYF; DNA: TGTGCCAGCAGGCCGACAGGTGGATTCTACGAGCAGTACTTC
size: .; V: TRBV28; J: TRBJ2-2; D: TRBD1; CDR3: CASSRGQGLGTGELFF; DNA: TGTGCCAGCAGTAGGGGACAGGGCCTGGGAACCGGGGAGCTGTTTTTT
size: .; V: TRBV9; J: TRBJ1-2; D: TRBD1; CDR3: CASSASGTVYGYTF; DNA: TGTGCCAGCAGCGCTTCGGGGACAGTCTATGGCTACACCTTC
size: .; V: TRBV10-3; J: TRBJ1-2; D: TRBD1; CDR3: CAISETLQGAMDYGYTF; DNA: TGTGCCATCAGTGAGACACTACAGGGGGCAATGGACTATGGCTACACCTTC
size: .; V: TRBV15; J: TRBJ2-3; D: TRBD1; CDR3: CATLKGTDSTDTQYF; DNA: TGTGCCACTCTCAAGGGGACAGACAGCACAGATACGCAGTATTTT
size: medium-sized; V: TRBV28; J: TRBJ2-2; D: .; CDR3: CASKEQVTTGELFF; DNA: TGTGCCAGCAAGGAACAGGTCACCACCGGGGAGCTGTTTTTT
size: .; V: TRBV5-6; J: TRBJ2-3; D: .; CDR3: CASSWGQPTSTDTQYF; DNA: TGTGCCAGCAGCTGGGGCCAGCCTACTAGCACAGATACGCAGTATTTT
size: .; V: TRBV27; J: TRBJ1-5; D: .; CDR3: CASSLEGQQPQHF; DNA: TGTGCCAGCAGTTTAGAGGGTCAACAGCCCCAGCATTTT
size: .; V: TRBV9; J: TRBJ2-5; D: .; CDR3: CASSVAGTNSQETQYF; DNA: TGTGCCAGCAGCGTAGCCGGGACGAATAGCCAAGAGACCCAGTACTTC
size: .; V: TRBV7-1; J: TRBJ2-3; D: TRBD2; CDR3: CASSNPSSGGMTDTQYF; DNA: TGTGCCAGCAGCAATCCTTCTAGCGGGGGCATGACAGATACGCAGTATTTT
size: medium-sized; V: TRBV6-6; J: TRBJ1-1; D: TRBD1; CDR3: CASISRQGKGNTEAFF; DNA: TGTGCCAGCATTTCAAGACAGGGAAAGGGGAACACTGAAGCTTTCTTT
size: few; V: TRBV28; J: TRBJ2-7; D: TRBD1; CDR3: CASRRDRGTYEQYF; DNA: TGTGCCAGCAGGCGGGACAGGGGAACCTACGAGCAGTACTTC
size: .; V: TRBV6-6; J: TRBJ2-1; D: .; CDR3: CATKGGGRNEQFF; DNA: TGTGCCACCAAAGGGGGGGGGAGGAATGAGCAGTTCTTC
size: .; V: TRBV5-4; J: TRBJ1-2; D: .; CDR3: CASSSQVGYGYTF; DNA: TGTGCCAGCAGCTCACAGGTGGGCTATGGCTACACCTTC
size: .; V: TRBV14; J: TRBJ2-7; D: .; CDR3: CASSQYTRAYEQYF; DNA: TGTGCCAGCAGCCAATACACCAGAGCCTACGAGCAGTACTTC
size: few; V: TRBV5-8; J: TRBJ2-1; D: .; CDR3: CASSRDHYNEQFF; DNA: TGTGCCAGCAGCAGGGACCACTACAATGAGCAGTTCTTC
size: .; V: TRBV27; J: TRBJ1-2; D: .; CDR3: CASSPQEGGYTF; DNA: TGTGCCAGCAGTCCCCAGGAGGGTGGCTACACCTTC
size: .; V: TRBV6-4; J: TRBJ1-2; D: .; CDR3: CASSEWAGRDGYTF; DNA: TGTGCCAGCAGTGAATGGGCAGGGAGAGATGGCTACACCTTC
size: .; V: TRBV4-2; J: TRBJ1-2; D: TRBD1; CDR3: CASSQAGTGDGWGYTF; DNA: TGTGCCAGCAGCCAGGCAGGGACAGGGGACGGGTGGGGCTACACCTTC
size: .; V: TRBV6-1; J: TRBJ1-6; D: .; CDR3: CASRLTGSYNSPLHF; DNA: TGTGCCAGCAGGCTGACAGGCTCCTATAATTCACCCCTCCACTTT
size: .; V: TRBV6-1; J: TRBJ2-7; D: TRBD1; CDR3: CASSLGDSAYEQYF; DNA: TGTGCCAGCAGTCTCGGGGACAGCGCCTACGAGCAGTACTTC
size: .; V: TRBV5-1; J: TRBJ2-7; D: .; CDR3: CASSGGHYEQYF; DNA: TGCGCCAGCAGCGGGGGGCATTACGAGCAGTACTTC
size: .; V: TRBV6-5; J: TRBJ2-2; D: .; CDR3: CASGPYGTGELFF; DNA: TGTGCCAGCGGGCCCTATGGGACCGGGGAGCTGTTTTTT
size: .; V: TRBV11-3; J: TRBJ2-2; D: .; CDR3: CASGMGGPGELFF; DNA: TGTGCCAGCGGGATGGGGGGGCCCGGGGAGCTGTTTTTT
size: .; V: TRBV7-9; J: TRBJ1-4; D: .; CDR3: CASSLGPPGIHPEKLFF; DNA: TGTGCCAGCAGCTTGGGGCCCCCCGGGATCCACCCCGAAAAACTGTTTTTT
size: few; V: TRBV4-1; J: TRBJ1-3; D: .; CDR3: CASRPDSGGSGGNTIYF; DNA: TGCGCCAGCAGACCTGACTCCGGGGGTTCTGGTGGAAACACCATATATTTT
size: .; V: TRBV4-3; J: TRBJ2-5; D: .; CDR3: CASSQEWGGGETQYF; DNA: TGCGCCAGCAGCCAAGAGTGGGGCGGGGGCGAGACCCAGTACTTC
size: .; V: TRBV9; J: TRBJ1-5; D: .; CDR3: CASSLSDRENQPQHF; DNA: TGTGCCAGCAGCTTGTCGGACAGAGAAAATCAGCCCCAGCATTTT
size: .; V: TRBV2; J: TRBJ2-2; D: .; CDR3: CASGGRGTGELFF; DNA: TGTGCCAGCGGTGGCCGAGGGACCGGGGAGCTGTTTTTT
size: .; V: TRBV5-6; J: TRBJ1-4; D: .; CDR3: CASSLGTGLSDEKLFF; DNA: TGTGCCAGCAGCTTGGGTACAGGGCTATCGGATGAAAAACTGTTTTTT
size: once; V: TRBV15; J: TRBJ1-4; D: .; CDR3: CATSRDSGPRDEKLFF; DNA: TGTGCCACCAGCAGAGATTCAGGGCCTCGGGATGAAAAACTGTTTTTT
size: .; V: TRBV5-6; J: TRBJ2-3; D: .; CDR3: CASSPGGATDTQYF; DNA: TGTGCCAGCAGCCCGGGCGGGGCCACAGATACGCAGTATTTT
size: .; V: TRBV28; J: TRBJ1-5; D: TRBD1; CDR3: CASDRDGTNQPQHF; DNA: TGTGCCAGTGACAGGGACGGGACCAATCAGCCCCAGCATTTT
size: .; V: TRBV19; J: TRBJ2-5; D: .; CDR3: CASSIAGDGETQYF; DNA: TGTGCCAGTAGTATAGCGGGAGACGGGGAGACCCAGTACTTC
size: .; V: TRBV5-6; J: TRBJ2-5; D: TRBD1; CDR3: CASSFDRGETQYF; DNA: TGTGCCAGCAGTTTTGACAGGGGTGAGACCCAGTACTTC